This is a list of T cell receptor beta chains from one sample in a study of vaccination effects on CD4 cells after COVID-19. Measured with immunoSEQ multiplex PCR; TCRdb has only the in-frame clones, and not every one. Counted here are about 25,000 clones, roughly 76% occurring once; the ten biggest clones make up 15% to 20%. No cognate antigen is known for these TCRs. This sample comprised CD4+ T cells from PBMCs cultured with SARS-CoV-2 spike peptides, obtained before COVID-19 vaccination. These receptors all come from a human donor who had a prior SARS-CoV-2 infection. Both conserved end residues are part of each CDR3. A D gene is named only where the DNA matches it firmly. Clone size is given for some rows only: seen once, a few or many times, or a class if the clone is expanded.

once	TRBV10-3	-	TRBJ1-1	TGTGCCATCAGTCAGGTGCGCACTGAAGCTTTCTTT	CAISQVRTEAFF
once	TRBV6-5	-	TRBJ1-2	TGTGCCAGCAGTTACTATGGCTACACCTTC	CASSYYGYTF
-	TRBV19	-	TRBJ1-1	TGTGCCAGTAGTATAGAAGTGGGCACTGAAGCTTTCTTT	CASSIEVGTEAFF
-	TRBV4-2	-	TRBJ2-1	TGTGCCAGCAGTCTCGGGACACTCGACAATGAGCAGTTCTTC	CASSLGTLDNEQFF
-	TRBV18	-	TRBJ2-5	TGTGCCAGCTCACCAGTCACACCCGAGACCCAGTACTTC	CASSPVTPETQYF
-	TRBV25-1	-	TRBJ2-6	TGTGCCAGCAGTGGTGGCAGGGCCGTTTCCTCTGGGGCCAACGTCCTGACTTTC	CASSGGRAVSSGANVLTF
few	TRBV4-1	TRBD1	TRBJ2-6	TGCGCCAGCAGCCTGAAGGGACAGGGCACTGGGGCCAACGTCCTGACTTTC	CASSLKGQGTGANVLTF
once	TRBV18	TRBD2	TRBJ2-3	TGTGCCAGCTCACCTATCGGGACTAGCGGGGGGGCCAAAGATACGCAGTATTTT	CASSPIGTSGGAKDTQYF
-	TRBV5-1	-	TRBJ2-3	TGCGCCAGCACCCAAAGGGACCGGCTCACAGATACGCAGTATTTT	CASTQRDRLTDTQYF
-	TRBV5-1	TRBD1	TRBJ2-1	TGCGCCAGCAACGTACAGGGGGAATTGGGTGAGCAGTTCTTC	CASNVQGELGEQFF
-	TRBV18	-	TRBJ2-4	TGTGCCAGCTCACCGGCCAGACTAGCCAAAAACATTCAGTACTTC	CASSPARLAKNIQYF
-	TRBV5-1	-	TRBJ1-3	TGCGCCAGCAGCTTGGAACAGGGAGGAAACACCATATATTTT	CASSLEQGGNTIYF
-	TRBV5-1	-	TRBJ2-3	TGCGCCAGCAGCCCGGACCCTAGCTACGGCACAGATACGCAGTATTTT	CASSPDPSYGTDTQYF
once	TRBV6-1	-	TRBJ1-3	TGTGCCAGCAGTGAAGCCGGATCGTATTCTGGAAACACCATATATTTT	CASSEAGSYSGNTIYF
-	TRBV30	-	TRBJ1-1	TGTGCCTGGAGTAAAACAGGGACTAGATATGGAGCTTTCTTT	CAWSKTGTRYGAFF
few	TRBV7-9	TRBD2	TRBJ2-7	TGTGCCAGCAGCGCACTTCTAGCGGGAGGTTCCTACGAGCAGTACTTC	CASSALLAGGSYEQYF
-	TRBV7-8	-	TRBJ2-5	TGTGCCAGCAGCCGAGGGGACGCCGTAGGTTTGACCCAGTACTTC	CASSRGDAVGLTQYF
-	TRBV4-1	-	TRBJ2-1	TGCGCCAGCAGCCTCGAGGGGGGTAACAATGAGCAGTTCTTC	CASSLEGGNNEQFF
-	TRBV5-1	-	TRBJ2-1	TGCGCCAGCAGCTTGGGAGACCCTAACAATGAGCAGTTCTTC	CASSLGDPNNEQFF
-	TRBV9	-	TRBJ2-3	TGTGCCAGCAGCGAGCCCGATACGCAGTATTTT	CASSEPDTQYF
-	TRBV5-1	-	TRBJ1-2	TGCGCCAGCAGCTTGGTGGCAGGGCCCTATGGCTACACCTTC	CASSLVAGPYGYTF
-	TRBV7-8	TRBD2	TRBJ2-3	TGTGCCAGCAGCCTGGAGCGGGGGGTCCGTCATACGCAGTATTTT	CASSLERGVRHTQYF
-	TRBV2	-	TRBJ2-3	TGTGCCAGCAGTATTTACGGGGGCACTACCTATTTT	CASSIYGGTTYF
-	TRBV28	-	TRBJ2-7	TGTGCCAGCCCAGCTCCGTCAGGGGACGCCTCCTACGAGCAGTACTTC	CASPAPSGDASYEQYF
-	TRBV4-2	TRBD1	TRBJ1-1	TGTGCCAGCAGCCAAGTCCAGGGGGCGGACACTGAAGCTTTCTTT	CASSQVQGADTEAFF
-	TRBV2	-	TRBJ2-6	TGTGCCAGCAGTGTGTGGGGACCTTCTGGGGCCAACGTCCTGACTTTC	CASSVWGPSGANVLTF
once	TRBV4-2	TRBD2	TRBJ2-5	TGTGCCAGCAGCCACCTAACTAGCGGGGTACAAGAGACCCAGTACTTC	CASSHLTSGVQETQYF
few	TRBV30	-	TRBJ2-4	TGTGCCTGGAAGGAGAACCTAGCCAAAAACATTCAGTACTTC	CAWKENLAKNIQYF
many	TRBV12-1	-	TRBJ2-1	TGTGCCAGCAGCTTTGCTGGGCGCATCCCCGCGGAGTTCTTC	CASSFAGRIPAEFF
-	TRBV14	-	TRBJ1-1	TGTGCCAGCAGCCACCGCGTCGGGGGTATAAACACTGAAGCTTTCTTT	CASSHRVGGINTEAFF
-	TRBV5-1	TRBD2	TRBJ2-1	TGCGCCAGCAGCTTCCCTTGGGCGGGAGGGCCTCTCAATGAGCAGTTCTTC	CASSFPWAGGPLNEQFF
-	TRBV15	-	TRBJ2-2	TGTGCCACCAGCGTCCAAAGGTTCGGGGCGGGGGAGCTGTTTTTT	CATSVQRFGAGELFF
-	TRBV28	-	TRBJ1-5	TGTGCCAGCACCAAAGGGGGGTTGAGGGATCAGCCCCAGCATTTT	CASTKGGLRDQPQHF
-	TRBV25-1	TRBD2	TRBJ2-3	TGTGCCAGCAGTGGGCTAGCGGGGATAACAGATACGCAGTATTTT	CASSGLAGITDTQYF
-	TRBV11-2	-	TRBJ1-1	TGTGCCAGCAGCTTATATCGCGGGGGCCACACTGAAGCTTTCTTT	CASSLYRGGHTEAFF
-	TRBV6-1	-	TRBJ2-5	TGTGCCAGCAGTGAACAACCCCCAATAGAGACCCAGTACTTC	CASSEQPPIETQYF
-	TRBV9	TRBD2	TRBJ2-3	TGTGCCAGCAGCCTAACCCTAGCGGGGGGCACAGATACGCAGTATTTT	CASSLTLAGGTDTQYF
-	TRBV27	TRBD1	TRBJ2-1	TGTGCCAGCAGTGCGGGGACAGGCTACAATGAGCAGTTCTTC	CASSAGTGYNEQFF
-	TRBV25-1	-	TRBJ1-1	TGTGCCAGCAGTGAAAGAGAGGGGATGAACACTGAAGCTTTCTTT	CASSEREGMNTEAFF
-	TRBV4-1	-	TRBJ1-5	TGCGCCAGCAGCCAAGAGAGGGATCAGCCCCAGCATTTT	CASSQERDQPQHF
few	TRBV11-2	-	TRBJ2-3	TGTGCCAGCAGCCCCGGGCAGGAGGGAGATACGCAGTATTTT	CASSPGQEGDTQYF
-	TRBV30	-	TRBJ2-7	TGTGCCTGGACCGACAGGAGGAGCTCCTACGAGCAGTACTTC	CAWTDRRSSYEQYF
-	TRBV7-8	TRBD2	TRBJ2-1	TGTGCCAGCAGCTACGGGACTAGCATCGTGGGTGAGCAGTTCTTC	CASSYGTSIVGEQFF
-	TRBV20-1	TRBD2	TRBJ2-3	TGCAGTGCTAGTAAGGGACCGACTAGCGGGGCTCTCGACACGCAGTATTTT	CSASKGPTSGALDTQYF
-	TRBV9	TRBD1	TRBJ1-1	TGTGCCAGCAGCGCGACAGGGATGAACACTGAAGCTTTCTTT	CASSATGMNTEAFF
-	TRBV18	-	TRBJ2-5	TGTGCCAGCTCACCAGACGGCAGGGGCGTTTTGGAGACCCAGTACTTC	CASSPDGRGVLETQYF
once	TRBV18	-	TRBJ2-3	TGTGCCAGCTCACCACTGGACAGCACAGATACGCAGTATTTT	CASSPLDSTDTQYF
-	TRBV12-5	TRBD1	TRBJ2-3	TGTGCTAGTGGGAGGACAGGGTCGGGAGATACGCAGTATTTT	CASGRTGSGDTQYF
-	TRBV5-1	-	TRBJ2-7	TGCGCCAGCAGCTTGGTCACAGTACCCGCCTTCTACGAGCAGTACTTC	CASSLVTVPAFYEQYF
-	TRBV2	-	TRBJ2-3	TGTGCCAGCACTAGCGTCCCCACAGATACGCAGTATTTT	CASTSVPTDTQYF
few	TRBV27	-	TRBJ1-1	TGTGCCAGCAGTTTAGATCAGGCAGGGGAAACTGAAGCTTTCTTT	CASSLDQAGETEAFF
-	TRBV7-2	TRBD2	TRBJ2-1	TGTGCCAGCAGCCATACCGGGACTAGCGTGATGCAGCAGTTCTTC	CASSHTGTSVMQQFF
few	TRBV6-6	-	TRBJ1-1	TGTGCCAGCAGTTACGTCTGGGCAGCCGATGAAGCTTTCTTT	CASSYVWAADEAFF
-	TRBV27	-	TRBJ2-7	TGTGCCAGCAGTCACAGACTAACCCTCCAGCCCTACGAGCAGTACTTC	CASSHRLTLQPYEQYF
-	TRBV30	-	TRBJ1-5	TGTGCCTGGAGTGTACTCGGGGGAAGGGATCAGCCCCAGCATTTT	CAWSVLGGRDQPQHF
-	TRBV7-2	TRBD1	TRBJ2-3	TGTGCCAGCAGCTTAGTTGGGACAGGGAGGATTGGCACAGATACGCAGTATTTT	CASSLVGTGRIGTDTQYF
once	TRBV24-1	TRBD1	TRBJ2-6	TGTGCCACCAGTGGCGCGCCGGACAGGGGTGGTGGGGCCAACGTCCTGACTTTC	CATSGAPDRGGGANVLTF
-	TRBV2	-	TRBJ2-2	TGTGCCAGCAGTGACACACAAATCACCGGGGAGCTGTTTTTT	CASSDTQITGELFF
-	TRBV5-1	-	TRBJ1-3	TGCGCCAGCAGCTTGGAGGGTTCTGGAAACACCATATATTTT	CASSLEGSGNTIYF
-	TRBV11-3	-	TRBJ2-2	TGTGCCAGCAGCTTAGGGGGCTCCCCCGGGGAGCTGTTTTTT	CASSLGGSPGELFF